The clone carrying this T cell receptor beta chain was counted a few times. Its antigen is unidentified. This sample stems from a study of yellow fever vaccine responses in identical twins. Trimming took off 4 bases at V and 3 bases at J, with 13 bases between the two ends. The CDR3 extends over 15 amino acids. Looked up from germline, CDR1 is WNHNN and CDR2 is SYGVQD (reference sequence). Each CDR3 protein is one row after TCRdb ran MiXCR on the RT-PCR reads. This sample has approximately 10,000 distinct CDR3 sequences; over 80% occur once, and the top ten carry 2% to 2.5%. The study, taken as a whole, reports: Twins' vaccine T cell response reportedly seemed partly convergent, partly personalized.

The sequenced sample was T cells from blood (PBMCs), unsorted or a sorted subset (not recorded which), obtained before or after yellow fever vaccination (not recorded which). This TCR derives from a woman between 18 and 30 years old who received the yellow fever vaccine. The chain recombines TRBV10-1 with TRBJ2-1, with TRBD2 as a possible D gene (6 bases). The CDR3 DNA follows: TGCGCCAGCAGTGGGGTCCTCGGGAGCTACAATGAGCAGTTCTTC. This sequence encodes CASSGVLGSYNEQFF.